This T cell receptor beta chain is drawn from a study of blood T cell dynamics during melanoma immunotherapy. As for time point: pre-treatment baseline. Germline CDR1 and CDR2: MNHEY and SMNVEV (reference sequence). This CDR3 comprises 17 residues. V was pared by 4 bases and J by 0 bases, with 9 bases of the junction left unmatched. Only in-frame clones appear in the TCRdb table, and some are missing; sequencing was by immunoSEQ multiplex PCR. The table records about 22,000 clones, 89% of them present only once. Sequenced here: blood, sampled from a patient treated with checkpoint blockade. The gene calls are TRBV27 and TRBJ1-1, with 9 bases identical to TRBD1. The clonotype comes from a human donor with melanoma. The CDR3 loop reads CASSSENRGPLNTEAFF. The CDR3 nucleotides are TGTGCCAGCAGTTCAGAAAACAGGGGGCCCCTGAACACTGAAGCTTTCTTT.